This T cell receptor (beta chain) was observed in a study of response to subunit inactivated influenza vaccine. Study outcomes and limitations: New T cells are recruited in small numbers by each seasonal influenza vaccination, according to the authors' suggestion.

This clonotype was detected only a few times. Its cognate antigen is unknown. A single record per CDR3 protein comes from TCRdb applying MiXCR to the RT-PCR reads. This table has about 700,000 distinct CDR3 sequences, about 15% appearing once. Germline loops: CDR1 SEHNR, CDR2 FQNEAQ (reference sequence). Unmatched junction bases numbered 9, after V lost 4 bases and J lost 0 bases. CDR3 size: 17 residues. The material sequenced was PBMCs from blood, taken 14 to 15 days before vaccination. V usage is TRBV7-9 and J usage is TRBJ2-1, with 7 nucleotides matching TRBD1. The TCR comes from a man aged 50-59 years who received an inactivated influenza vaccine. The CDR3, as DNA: TGTGCCAGCAGCTCCGGGGACAGACTGAGCTCCTACAATGAGCAGTTCTTC. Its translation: CASSSGDRLSSYNEQFF.